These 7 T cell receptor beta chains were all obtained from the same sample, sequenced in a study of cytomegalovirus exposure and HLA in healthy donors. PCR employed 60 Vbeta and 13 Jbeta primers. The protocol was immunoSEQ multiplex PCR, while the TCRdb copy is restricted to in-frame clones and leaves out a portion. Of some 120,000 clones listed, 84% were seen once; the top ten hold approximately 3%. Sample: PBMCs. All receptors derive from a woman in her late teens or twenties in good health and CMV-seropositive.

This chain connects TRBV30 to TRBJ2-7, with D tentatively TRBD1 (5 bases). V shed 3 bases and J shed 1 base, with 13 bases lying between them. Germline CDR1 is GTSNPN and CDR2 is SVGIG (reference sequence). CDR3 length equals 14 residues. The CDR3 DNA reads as TGTGCCTGGAGCATTGACAGCCAGTCCTACGAGCAGTACTTC. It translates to CAWSIDSQSYEQYF.

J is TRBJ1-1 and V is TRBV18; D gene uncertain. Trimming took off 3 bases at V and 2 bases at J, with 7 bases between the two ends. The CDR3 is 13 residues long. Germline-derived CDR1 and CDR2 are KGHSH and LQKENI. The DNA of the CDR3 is TGTGCCAGCTCACCTCTGAGTAACACTGAAGCTTTCTTT. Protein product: CASSPLSNTEAFF.

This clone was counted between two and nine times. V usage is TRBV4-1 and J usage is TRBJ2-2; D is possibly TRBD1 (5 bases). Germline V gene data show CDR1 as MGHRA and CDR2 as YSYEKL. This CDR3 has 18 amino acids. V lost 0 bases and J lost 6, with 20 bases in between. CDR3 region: CASSQDPLVQGRAGELFF. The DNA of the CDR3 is TGCGCCAGCAGCCAAGATCCTTTAGTCCAGGGAAGGGCCGGGGAGCTGTTTTTT.

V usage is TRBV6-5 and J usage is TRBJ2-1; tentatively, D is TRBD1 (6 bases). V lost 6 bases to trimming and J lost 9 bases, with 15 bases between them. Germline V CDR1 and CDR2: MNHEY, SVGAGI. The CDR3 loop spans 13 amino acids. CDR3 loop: CASSEQGYLEQFF. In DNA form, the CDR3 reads TGTGCCAGCAGCGAACAGGGATACCTTGAGCAGTTCTTC.

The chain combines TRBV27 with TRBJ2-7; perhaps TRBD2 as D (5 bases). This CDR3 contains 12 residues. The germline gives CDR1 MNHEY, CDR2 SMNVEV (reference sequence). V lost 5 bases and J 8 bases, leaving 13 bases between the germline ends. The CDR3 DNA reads TGTGCCAGCAGTGGCGACGGGGAGAAGCAGTACTTC. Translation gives CASSGDGEKQYF.

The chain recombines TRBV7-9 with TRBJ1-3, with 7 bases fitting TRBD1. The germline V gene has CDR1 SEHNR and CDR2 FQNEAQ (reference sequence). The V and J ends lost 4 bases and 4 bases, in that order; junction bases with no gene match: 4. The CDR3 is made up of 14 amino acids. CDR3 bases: TGTGCCAGCAGCTACGGGACAGTCGGAAACACCATATATTTT. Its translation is CASSYGTVGNTIYF.

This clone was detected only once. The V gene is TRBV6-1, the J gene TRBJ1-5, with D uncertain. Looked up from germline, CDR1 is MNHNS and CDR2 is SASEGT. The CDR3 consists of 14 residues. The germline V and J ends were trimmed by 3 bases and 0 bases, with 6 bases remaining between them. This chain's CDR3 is CASSERDSNQPQHF. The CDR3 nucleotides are TGTGCCAGCAGTGAGAGGGATAGCAATCAGCCCCAGCATTTT.